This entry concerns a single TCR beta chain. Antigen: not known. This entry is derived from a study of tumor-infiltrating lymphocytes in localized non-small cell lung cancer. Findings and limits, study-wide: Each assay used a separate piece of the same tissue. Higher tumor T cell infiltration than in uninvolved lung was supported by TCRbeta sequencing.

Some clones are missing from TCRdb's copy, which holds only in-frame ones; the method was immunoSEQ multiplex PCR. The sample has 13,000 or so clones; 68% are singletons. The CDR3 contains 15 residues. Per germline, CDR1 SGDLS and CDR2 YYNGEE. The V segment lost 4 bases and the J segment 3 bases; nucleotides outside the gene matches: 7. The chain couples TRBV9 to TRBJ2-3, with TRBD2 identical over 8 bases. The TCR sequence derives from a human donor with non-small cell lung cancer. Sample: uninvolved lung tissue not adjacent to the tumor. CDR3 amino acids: CASSLMGLGTDTQYF. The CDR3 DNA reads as TGTGCCAGCAGCCTTATGGGACTAGGGACAGATACGCAGTATTTT.